This TCR beta chain is from a study of CD8+CD57+ T cells in acquired aplastic anemia. Overall study context: DNA from sorted CD4+ and CD8+ cells averaged roughly 3.2 ug. Study-level findings and limits: Around 29 shared CD8+ CDR3s appeared highly expressed within patients' immunodominant clones.

Genomic DNA was employed as the template in profiling TCR beta VDJ and CDR3. A single record per CDR3 protein comes from TCRdb applying MiXCR to the reads. The sample records about 190,000 distinct CDR3 sequences, around 50% being singletons. This clonotype was observed a single time. Antigen: not known. This may be a read error: a much more frequent sequence differs by one nucleotide. The V and J ends lost 4 bases and 6 bases respectively, with 6 bases between them. This CDR3 has 11 residues. From germline, CDR1 is MNHEY and CDR2 SMNVEV (reference sequence). The material sequenced was sorted CD4+, CD8+, or CD8+CD57+ T cells (not recorded which) from PBMCs. J is TRBJ1-1 and V is TRBV27; D unresolved. The TCR originated in a human donor in good health, serving as a control. CDR3: CASSYTAEAFF. The DNA for the CDR3 is TGTGCCAGCAGTTACACCGCTGAAGCTTTCTTT.